This T cell receptor (beta chain) originates from a study of circulating and synovial CD4+ cells in juvenile arthritis. Study-wide points: Shared-clonotype fractions with synovium likely underestimate full repertoire overlap. Bulk blood CD4 samples held at least an order of magnitude more or fewer genomes than CPL.

Method: immunoSEQ multiplex PCR; TCRdb's copy keeps in-frame clones and lacks some. This sample has over 30,000 clones, with about 95% found just once. Comments on this clone: Its specificity is unknown.

With V trimmed by 1 base and J by 0 bases, 11 bases remained unmatched. The CDR3 consists of 19 residues. Looked up from germline, CDR1 is KGHSH and CDR2 is LQKENI. Sequenced samples came from active juvenile idiopathic arthritis patients. The chain uses TRBV18 and TRBJ2-1, with TRBD2 matching 8 bases. The TCR comes from a human donor with juvenile idiopathic arthritis. The sample consisted of CD4+ T cells from blood. CDR3 in amino acids: CASSPQVLADLSSYNEQFF. The CDR3 DNA sequence: TGTGCCAGCTCACCACAGGTACTAGCGGACTTGAGCTCCTACAATGAGCAGTTCTTC.